Sequencing of this T cell receptor (beta chain) was carried out in a study of cytomegalovirus exposure and HLA in healthy donors. Looking at the study overall: Both the approximately 120 validation repertoires and the roughly 700 first-cohort repertoires used the same platform, as reported by a later analysis. Study-level results: As was reported, the classifier diagnosed cytomegalovirus status with high specificity and sensitivity.

This CDR3 has 16 residues. V lost 4 bases to trimming and J lost 0 bases, with 10 bases between them. Germline V CDR1 and CDR2: MNHEY, SVGAGI. In the case of this clone: Its target is not known.

Here immunoSEQ multiplex PCR was the method, and the copy in TCRdb shows in-frame clones only, minus some. The table lists about 130,000 clones, 89% of them singletons. This TCR derives from a young woman in good health and CMV-seronegative. Input material: PBMCs. The chain uses TRBV6-5 and TRBJ1-6; D remains ambiguous. CDR3 in amino acids: CASSSLVSSYNSPLHF. DNA of the CDR3: TGTGCCAGCAGTTCCCTGGTGAGCTCCTATAATTCACCCCTCCACTTT.